This entry concerns a single T cell receptor (beta chain). No antigen is known for it. Trimming shortened V by 5 bases and J by 1 base, and 18 bases separated the two germline ends. Per the germline V gene, CDR1 is SGHTA and CDR2 is FQGNSA. The CDR3 totals 17 residues. Repertoires were generated with immunoSEQ multiplex PCR, while TCRdb's copy carries only in-frame clones and drops some. The data contain 100,000 to 150,000 clones, more than 85% of them singletons. This sample was included in a study of T cell responses to AZD1222 COVID-19 vaccine. Whole-study results and caveats: The study reported that nearly half of spike-specific TCRs target unmutated variant regions.

The J gene is TRBJ1-3, the V gene TRBV7-2, with D possibly TRBD1 on 6 matching bases. The input for sequencing was peripheral blood, taken on day 0 of AZD1222 vaccination. The origin of this receptor is an adult in good health. CDR3 in DNA: TGTGCCAGCAGCCCTTTACAGGGAACCATTTCTGGAAACACCATATATTTT. It yields the protein CASSPLQGTISGNTIYF. The full variable domain, rest sourced from reference TRBV7-2 and TRBJ1-3, is GAGVSQSPSNKVTEKGKDVELRCDPISGHTALYWYRQSLGQGLEFLIYFQGNSAPDKSGLPSDRFSAERTGGSVSTLTIQRTQQEDSAVYLCASSPLQGTISGNTIYFGEGSWLTVV.